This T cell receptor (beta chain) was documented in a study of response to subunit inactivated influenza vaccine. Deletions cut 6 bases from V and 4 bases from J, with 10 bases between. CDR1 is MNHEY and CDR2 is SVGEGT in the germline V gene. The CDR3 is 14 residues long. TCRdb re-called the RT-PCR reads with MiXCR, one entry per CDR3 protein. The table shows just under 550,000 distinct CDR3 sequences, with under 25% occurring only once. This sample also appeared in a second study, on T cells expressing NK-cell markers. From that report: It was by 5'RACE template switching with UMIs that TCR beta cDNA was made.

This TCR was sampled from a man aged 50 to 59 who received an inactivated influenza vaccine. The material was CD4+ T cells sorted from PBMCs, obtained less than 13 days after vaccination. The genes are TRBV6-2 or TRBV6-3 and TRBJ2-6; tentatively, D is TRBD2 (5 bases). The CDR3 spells CASSPTGGANVLTF. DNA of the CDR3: TGTGCCAGCAGCCCTACGGGGGGGGCCAACGTCCTGACTTTC.